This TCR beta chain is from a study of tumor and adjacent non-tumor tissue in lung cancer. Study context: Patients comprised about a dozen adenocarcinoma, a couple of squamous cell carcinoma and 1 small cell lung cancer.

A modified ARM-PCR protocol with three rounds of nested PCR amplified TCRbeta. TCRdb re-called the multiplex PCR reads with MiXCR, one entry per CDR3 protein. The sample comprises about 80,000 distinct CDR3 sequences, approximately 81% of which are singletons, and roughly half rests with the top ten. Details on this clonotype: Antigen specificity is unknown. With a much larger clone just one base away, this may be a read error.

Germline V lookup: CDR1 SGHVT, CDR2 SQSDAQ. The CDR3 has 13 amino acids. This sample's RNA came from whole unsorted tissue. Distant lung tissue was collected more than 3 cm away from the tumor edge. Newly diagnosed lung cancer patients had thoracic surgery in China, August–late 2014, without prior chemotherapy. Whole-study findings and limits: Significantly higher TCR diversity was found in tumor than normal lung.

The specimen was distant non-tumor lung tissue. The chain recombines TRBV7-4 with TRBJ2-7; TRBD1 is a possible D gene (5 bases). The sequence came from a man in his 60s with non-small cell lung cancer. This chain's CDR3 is CASILDRYYEQYF. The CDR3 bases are TGTGCCAGCATCTTAGACAGATACTACGAGCAGTACTTC.